The 24 T cell receptor beta chains listed next were all sequenced from one sample in a study of immune heterogeneity within non-small cell lung tumors. Per sample, around 0.65 ug of bulk tumor genomic DNA was the template used. Far-apart biopsies, several per primary tumor, were taken during surgery. Each patient presented with untreated, newly diagnosed non-small cell lung cancer and received curative surgery. A first 10-cycle multiplex round used 32 V-gene and 13 J-gene primers on TCR beta CDR3. TCRdb re-analysed the multiplex PCR reads in MiXCR, keeping a single row per CDR3 protein. In the table there are 2,000 to 2,500 distinct CDR3 sequences, about a third of which are singletons. Sequencing used lung tumor tissue. These receptors were obtained from a man in his 70s with non-small cell lung cancer.

As DNA, the CDR3 is TGTGCCAGCAGCTTGCGGCCAGGGGGGTCCCGCACCGGGGAGCTGTTTTTT. It codes for CASSLRPGGSRTGELFF. The chain joins TRBV5-6 to TRBJ2-2, with D perhaps matching TRBD1 (7 bases). Trimming took off 1 base at V and 4 bases at J, with 17 bases between the two ends. The germline CDR1 and CDR2 sequences are SGHDT and YYEEEE. The CDR3 is 17 amino acids.

The rearrangement links TRBV6-1 to TRBJ2-7, with 10 bases lining up with TRBD1. The CDR3 is 15 amino acids. The junction had 14 bases not matched to a gene; V was cut back by 6 bases and J by 9 bases. Germline CDR1 reads MNHNS; CDR2 reads SASEGT. CDR3 protein: CASRPGTGEASGQYF. CDR3 DNA: TGTGCCAGCAGACCCGGGACAGGGGAAGCGAGCGGGCAGTACTTC.

The chain employs TRBV30 and TRBJ2-7; maybe TRBD1 (5 bases). This CDR3 has 13 residues. Between the trimmed V and J ends, which lost 3 bases and 6 bases, there was a span of 15 bases. Germline-derived CDR1 and CDR2 are GTSNPN and SVGIG (reference sequence). CDR3 protein: CAWSNLQASEQYF. The DNA for the CDR3 is TGTGCCTGGAGCAACCTACAGGCATCCGAGCAGTACTTC. The full variable domain, its missing parts supplied by reference TRBV30 and TRBJ2-7, is SQTIHQWPATLVQPVGSPLSLECTVEGTSNPNLYWYRQAAGRGLQLLFYSVGIGQISSEVPQNLSASRPQDRQFILSSKKLLLSDSGFYLCAWSNLQASEQYFGPGTRLTVT.

This clonotype has just a few counts. The chain joins TRBV2 to TRBJ2-5; TRBD1 agrees at 9 bases. The V gene end was trimmed by 6 bases and the J gene end by 0 bases; junction bases not matched to a gene: 8. The CDR3 consists of 16 residues. Germline lookup yields CDR1 SNHLY and CDR2 FYNNEI. CDR3 sequence (DNA): TGTGCCAGCAGCGGACAGGGGATAGGGTACCAAGAGACCCAGTACTTC. This sequence encodes CASSGQGIGYQETQYF.

This chain connects TRBV10-1 to TRBJ2-1; D may be TRBD1 or TRBD2 (6 bases each). CDR3 length: 12 residues. CDR1 is WNHNN, CDR2 SYGVQD, per germline (reference sequence). V dropped 1 base and J dropped 11 bases, with 9 bases sitting between them. The CDR3 sequence: CASSELGGKQFF. CDR3 in DNA: TGCGCCAGCAGTGAGTTGGGGGGCAAGCAGTTCTTC.

In its sample, this clonotype was seen a few times. This clone may be a read error of a much larger clone one base away. The rearrangement uses TRBV2 and TRBJ2-7; D is possibly TRBD1 (6 bases). This CDR3 has 16 amino acids. In germline, CDR1 is SNHLY, CDR2 FYNNEI. The CDR3 protein is CASSERTDLFSYEQCF. The CDR3 nucleotides are TGTGCCAGCAGTGAAAGGACAGACTTATTCTCCTACGAGCAGTGCTTC.

The rearrangement links TRBV28 to TRBJ2-5; 9 bases are a match to TRBD2. Unmatched junction bases numbered 7, after V lost 6 bases and J lost 2 bases. This CDR3 region has 15 residues. In germline, CDR1 is MDHEN, CDR2 SYDVKM. The CDR3 bases are TGTGCCAGCAGGACCCGACTAGCGGATCAAGAGACCCAGTACTTC. Translated: CASRTRLADQETQYF. The complete variable domain, with remaining parts taken from reference TRBV28 and TRBJ2-5, reads DVKVTQSSRYLVKRTGEKVFLECVQDMDHENMFWYRQDPGLGLRLIYFSYDVKMKEKGDIPEGYSVSREKKERFSLILESASTNQTSMYLCASRTRLADQETQYFGPGTRLLVL.

As DNA, the CDR3 is TGCAGTGCTAGGGGAGGAACTGAAGCTTTCTTT. Residues: CSARGGTEAFF. The chain combines TRBV20-1 with TRBJ1-1; D gene uncertain. This CDR3 is 11 amino acids long. CDR1 and CDR2 from the germline V gene are DFQATT and SNEGSKA (reference sequence). Trimming pared 3 bases from V and 5 bases from J, leaving 7 bases between.

On this clonotype: This could be a read error, since a much larger clone is one nucleotide away. V usage is TRBV18 and J usage is TRBJ2-1; D gene uncertain. Per germline, CDR1 KGHSH and CDR2 LQKENI. V was pared by 4 bases and J by 7 bases, with 5 bases between. CDR3 length equals 11 residues. Written as DNA, the CDR3 is TGTGCCAGCTCACGGGATAATGAGCAGTTCTTC. Amino acids: CASSRDNEQFF.

The rearrangement joins TRBV5-6 to TRBJ2-3, with TRBD2 identical over 7 bases. V was pared by 5 bases and J by 1 base, with 16 bases of the junction left unmatched. The germline gives CDR1 SGHDT, CDR2 YYEEEE. The CDR3 loop spans 18 amino acids. This chain's CDR3 is CASSSYSGGPYGTDTQYF. The CDR3, as DNA: TGTGCCAGCAGTTCGTACTCGGGAGGCCCGTATGGCACAGATACGCAGTATTTT. Full variable domain (remainder filled in from reference TRBV5-6 and TRBJ2-3): DAGVTQSPTHLIKTRGQQVTLRCSPKSGHDTVSWYQQALGQGPQFIFQYYEEEERQRGNFPDRFSGHQFPNYSSELNVNALLLGDSALYLCASSSYSGGPYGTDTQYFGPGTRLTVL.

There are a few counts of this clonotype. The rearrangement uses TRBV11-2 and TRBJ1-4, with D possibly TRBD1 on 5 matching bases. Germline V lookup: CDR1 SGHAT, CDR2 FQNNGV. V lost 5 bases and J lost 1, with 14 bases in between. CDR3 length: 16 residues. CDR3 nucleotides: TGTGCCAGCAGCCTCTTCCAGGGAGGAACTAATGAAAAACTGTTTTTT. Encoded protein: CASSLFQGGTNEKLFF.

This clonotype was picked up a small number of times. V gene TRBV2 combines with J gene TRBJ2-7, with D perhaps given as TRBD1 or TRBD2 (5 bases each). Germline lookup yields CDR1 SNHLY and CDR2 FYNNEI. Deletions cut 3 bases from V and 0 bases from J, with 12 bases between. CDR3 length: 15 residues. CDR3 DNA sequence: TGTGCCAGCAGTGAGTTCGGGGCCTTCTCCTACGAGCAGTACTTC. Protein: CASSEFGAFSYEQYF.

By share of the sample, this clonotype is large. This chain joins TRBV28 and TRBJ2-7; 8 bases are shared with TRBD1. J was trimmed by 7 bases and V by 2 bases; bases with no gene match: 10. Germline CDR1 is MDHEN and CDR2 is SYDVKM. The CDR3 length is 15 residues. This chain's CDR3 is CASSLQGAGQREQYF. As DNA, the CDR3 is TGTGCCAGCAGTTTACAGGGGGCCGGACAAAGGGAGCAGTACTTC.

The V and J genes are TRBV9 and TRBJ2-5; a weak D match, TRBD2 (6 bases). V shed 7 bases and J shed 5 bases, with 15 bases lying between them. The germline V gene has CDR1 SGDLS and CDR2 YYNGEE. The CDR3 runs 13 residues. DNA for the CDR3: TGTGCCAGCCCCAAAGAGGAGGGGGAGACCCAGTACTTC. Its translation is CASPKEEGETQYF.

V usage is TRBV20-1 and J usage is TRBJ1-3; D remains unclear. This CDR3 has 17 residues. Germline CDR1 DFQATT, CDR2 SNEGSKA (reference sequence). The V end was cut by 2 bases, the J end by 0 bases, with 17 bases between. The CDR3: CSARKFGRSYSGNTIYF. In nucleotides, the CDR3 is TGCAGTGCTAGAAAGTTCGGCAGATCGTACTCTGGAAACACCATATATTTT.

This clonotype is medium-sized by share. The chain couples TRBV10-3 to TRBJ1-2; D is unresolved. V lost 11 bases, J lost 6 bases, and 19 bases lay in between. Per the germline V gene, CDR1 is ENHRY and CDR2 is SYGVKD. The CDR3 has 13 residues. This CDR3 reads CARSREGSDGYTF. In DNA, the CDR3 is TGTGCCCGATCGAGGGAGGGATCGGATGGCTACACCTTC.

Sample share makes this clonotype medium-sized. The rearrangement joins TRBV6-1 to TRBJ2-7; D is ambiguous. Germline CDR1 reads MNHNS; CDR2 reads SASEGT. This CDR3 is 12 amino acids long. Trimming removed 5 bases at V and 7 bases at J, with 12 bases between. CDR3 sequence reads: CASSHLMGEQYF. The CDR3 DNA is TGTGCCAGCAGTCACCTAATGGGGGAGCAGTACTTC.

This clonotype turned up a few times. The rearrangement links TRBV9 to TRBJ1-2; D not certain. V was cut by 0 bases and J by 5 bases, with 5 bases left in between. The CDR3 runs 12 residues. Germline CDR1 reads SGDLS; CDR2 reads YYNGEE. The CDR3 nucleotides read TGTGCCAGCAGCGTAGGAACATATGGCTACACCTTC. Translating gives CASSVGTYGYTF.

This clonotype was counted once. The J gene is TRBJ2-2, the V gene TRBV30, with D tentatively TRBD1 or TRBD2 (5 bases each). V lost 6 bases and J 6 bases, leaving 17 bases between the germline ends. Looked up from germline, CDR1 is GTSNPN and CDR2 is SVGIG (reference sequence). The CDR3 length is 14 residues. The CDR3 DNA reads TGTGCCTGCTGGGGGATCGGGACCTCCGGGGAGCTGTTTTTT. Protein sequence: CACWGIGTSGELFF.

The rearrangement uses TRBV19 and TRBJ1-2; D call uncertain. The germline V gene has CDR1 LNHDA and CDR2 SQIVND (reference sequence). This CDR3 comprises 10 residues. V was pared by 8 bases and J by 1 base, with 2 bases between. In DNA, the CDR3 is TGTGCCAGTTATAACTATGGCTACACCTTC. This sequence encodes CASYNYGYTF.

This clonotype has a handful of counts. This chain links TRBV6-1 with TRBJ2-7; the D gene is possibly TRBD2 (6 bases). The CDR3 length is 17 residues. Trimming pared 5 bases from V and 3 bases from J, leaving 23 bases between. CDR1 and CDR2 from the germline V gene are MNHNS and SASEGT. The CDR3 loop is CASSRTKPGPEGYEQYF. Written as DNA, the CDR3 is TGTGCCAGCAGTAGGACCAAACCGGGACCGGAGGGCTACGAGCAGTACTTC.

The chain links TRBV20-1 to TRBJ1-2; no reliable D call. The CDR3 is made up of 13 amino acids. Germline CDR1 is DFQATT and CDR2 is SNEGSKA (reference sequence). V was pared by 8 bases and J by 5 bases, with 18 bases between. Here the CDR3 reads CSSPGGFGYGYTF. The DNA of the CDR3 is TGCAGTAGTCCCGGCGGTTTTGGGTATGGCTACACCTTC.

The genes are TRBV9 and TRBJ2-3; TRBD1 or TRBD2 may be the D gene (5 bases each). This CDR3 contains 16 residues. The ends were cut back, 0 bases at V and 2 bases at J, with 13 bases in the middle. Germline assignment: CDR1 SGDLS and CDR2 YYNGEE. The CDR3 nucleotides read TGTGCCAGCAGCGTAGTGGGGGTCTACGACACAGATACGCAGTATTTT. Translation gives CASSVVGVYDTDTQYF.

This clonotype is large by share. The rearrangement joins TRBV6-1 to TRBJ2-7; maybe TRBD1 (5 bases). The CDR3 sequence is 14 residues long. Germline values: CDR1 MNHNS, CDR2 SASEGT. Trimming cost V 5 bases and J 0 bases, with 11 bases left between them. The CDR3 here is CASSKQVSSYEQYF. CDR3 nucleotide sequence: TGTGCCAGCAGTAAACAGGTTAGCTCCTACGAGCAGTACTTC.